A selection of T cell receptor beta chains follows, all from one sample in a study of lymphopenia after photon versus proton radiotherapy. Using immunoSEQ multiplex PCR, the repertoire was profiled, and TCRdb retains in-frame clones only, with some absent. This table holds more than 60,000 clones, approximately 83% found once. This specimen was peripheral blood, taken from a patient treated with photon-based radiotherapy. These receptors all come from a man aged 40-55 years with gastric cancer. CDR3s include the opening cysteine and the closing phenylalanine or tryptophan. D genes are given only for firm matches. Clone size is not always given. Where it is, it says once, few, many or a class for expanded clones.

-	TRBV4-1	TRBJ1-4	-	TGCGCCAGCAGCCCCCCGGGACTCTTTAATGAAAAACTGTTTTTT	CASSPPGLFNEKLFF
-	TRBV2	TRBJ1-2	-	TGTGCCAGCGGTATCCCTTTGACGGACTACTATGGCTACACCTTC	CASGIPLTDYYGYTF
-	TRBV11-2	TRBJ2-3	-	TGTGCCAGCAGCTTAGGGCCTTACCGGTCCTCAGATACGCAGTATTTT	CASSLGPYRSSDTQYF
-	TRBV7-2	TRBJ2-7	-	TGTGCCAGCAGCTTGGGGCCTACAGGGCGCCACTCCTACGAGCAGTACTTC	CASSLGPTGRHSYEQYF
-	TRBV6-5	TRBJ2-7	-	TGTGCCAGCAGTTTTCAGGAGCACTACGAGCAGTACTTC	CASSFQEHYEQYF
TRBD2	TRBV30	TRBJ2-5	-	TGTGCCTGGAGCGCCACAAGGACTAGCGGGGGGTCCCAAGAGACCCAGTACTTC	CAWSATRTSGGSQETQYF
-	TRBV5-1	TRBJ1-1	once	TGCGCCAGCAGCCTTAATACTCTGCCGAACACTGAAGCTTTCTTT	CASSLNTLPNTEAFF
-	TRBV27	TRBJ1-6	once	TGTGCCAGCACCCCGGTCCAGATCCAGAGCTCCTATAATTCACCCCTCCACTTT	CASTPVQIQSSYNSPLHF
-	TRBV1	TRBJ2-3	few	TGCACCAGCAGCCAGACCGGGACAGGGTCTGAAGATACGCAGTATTTT	CTSSQTGTGSEDTQYF
-	TRBV9	TRBJ2-7	-	TGTGCCAGCAGCGTATACACCGACGGCGAGCAGTACTTC	CASSVYTDGEQYF
-	TRBV6-5	TRBJ1-2	-	TGTGCCAGCAGGACCCCCGGGACCCTAGGGGGCTACACCTTC	CASRTPGTLGGYTF
TRBD2	TRBV28	TRBJ2-2	-	TGTGCCAGCAGCCCGTCCGGGACTAGCGTCTCCGGGGAGCTGTTTTTT	CASSPSGTSVSGELFF
-	TRBV30	TRBJ2-7	-	TGTGCCTGGAGTGTATGGAACTCCTACGAGCAGTACTTC	CAWSVWNSYEQYF
TRBD1	TRBV29-1	TRBJ2-7	-	TGCAGCGTTGAATGGCCGGGACAGGGGAAGCAGTACTTC	CSVEWPGQGKQYF
TRBD1	TRBV13	TRBJ2-2	-	TGTGCCAGCAGCCCAGACAGGGGTTCCGGGGAGCTGTTTTTT	CASSPDRGSGELFF
-	TRBV5-4	TRBJ2-1	-	TGTGCCAGCAGCCAAGATGGGCTAGCGAACTACAATGAGCAGTTCTTC	CASSQDGLANYNEQFF
-	TRBV10-3	TRBJ2-7	-	TGTGCCACCAGTGATGGGGCGAGGGGTGGCAGCCACGAGCAGTACTTC	CATSDGARGGSHEQYF
-	TRBV7-2	TRBJ2-3	-	TGTGCCAGCAGCTTCGTTACGGGGACTTTCACAGATACGCAGTATTTT	CASSFVTGTFTDTQYF
-	TRBV7-9	TRBJ2-1	few	TGTGCCAGCAGCTTGAACGGGGGCACCTACAATGAGCAGTTCTTC	CASSLNGGTYNEQFF
TRBD1	TRBV6-5	TRBJ1-6	once	TGTGCCAGCAGTTCAGGACAGGGCGGTTCACCCCTCCACTTT	CASSSGQGGSPLHF
-	TRBV18	TRBJ2-2	-	TGTGCCAGCTCAACGGACGTAATAGCGCACGGGGAGCTGTTTTTT	CASSTDVIAHGELFF
TRBD1	TRBV4-3	TRBJ1-2	-	TGCGCCAGCAGCCAAGATGCGACAGGGAGTGGCTATGGCTACACCTTC	CASSQDATGSGYGYTF
TRBD1	TRBV19	TRBJ1-4	-	TGTGCCAGTAGTACCGGGACAGCAACTAATGAAAAACTGTTTTTT	CASSTGTATNEKLFF
TRBD1	TRBV19	TRBJ1-1	-	TGTGCCAGTAGTTACAGGGGGAACACTGAAGCTTTCTTT	CASSYRGNTEAFF
-	TRBV19	TRBJ2-2	-	TGTGCCAGTGACCAGTCGACCTGGGGCACCGGGGAGCTGTTTTTT	CASDQSTWGTGELFF
-	TRBV18	TRBJ2-3	once	TGTGCCAGCTCACCAATGGGTGATACGCAGTATTTT	CASSPMGDTQYF
-	TRBV5-4	TRBJ1-6	-	TGTGCCAGCAGCTTTAAGCTATCTAATTCACCCCTCCACTTT	CASSFKLSNSPLHF
TRBD1	TRBV6-4	TRBJ2-3	-	TGTGCCAGCGGGACAGGGGTGGTAGATACGCAGTATTTT	CASGTGVVDTQYF
-	TRBV7-9	TRBJ2-5	once	TGTGCCAGCAGCGCCGGGACTCTAGGGGAGACCCAGTACTTC	CASSAGTLGETQYF
-	TRBV11-3	TRBJ2-5	few	TGTGCCAGCAGCGATGGGGGCGGCGAGACCCAGTACTTC	CASSDGGGETQYF
-	TRBV7-3	TRBJ1-2	-	TGTGCCAGCAGCCCTGCAGGGGATAACTATGGCTACACCTTC	CASSPAGDNYGYTF
TRBD2	TRBV7-9	TRBJ2-2	few	TGTGCCAGCACCCTTGGGGAGGGTAATAACTTACGTGTCGGGGAGCTGTTTTTT	CASTLGEGNNLRVGELFF